This is a list of T cell receptor beta chains from one sample in a study of blood T cell repertoires in COVID-19. Using immunoSEQ multiplex PCR, the repertoire was profiled, and TCRdb retains in-frame clones only, with some absent. Of about 200,000 clones listed, roughly 80% are singletons. Sequencing was carried out using peripheral blood. These receptors were obtained from a woman aged 80 or over with acute or convalescent COVID-19. Each CDR3 is given with its conserved first and last residue. The order of the fields is V gene, CDR3 protein.

TRBV5-1 | CASRLQGQSTDTQYF
TRBV5-1 | CASSLAWRREPETQYF
TRBV7-8 | CASSLSRNTIYF
TRBV7-2 | CASSQLRDSYEQYF
TRBV2 | CASSEVQYTDTQYF
TRBV2 | CASSDGGLFGDNEQYF
TRBV13 | CASRSRGGSLVGGYEQYF
TRBV18 | CASSPTGRDEKLFF
TRBV7-3 | CASSLSGWDEKLFF
TRBV6-5 | CASSIQGSNTEAFF
TRBV27 | CASSPLGLAGGYEQYF
TRBV9 | CASSAEAAGAYEQYF
TRBV10-3 | CAISGGGTSGSYEQYF
TRBV2 | CASSGWGTSGGLGNEQFF
TRBV19 | CASNPGGWGYGYTF
TRBV27 | CASSKLRGGPSNTEAFF
TRBV5-1 | CASSLGSGFEKLFF
TRBV4-1 | CASSQVNRQETQYF
TRBV18 | CASSPRDRSPTTLYGYTF
TRBV6-1 | CASSGSGTSGGALSTDTQYF
TRBV18 | CASSPSAVREDYTF
TRBV5-5 | CASSFRRGLDQPQHF
TRBV24-1 | CATSDLPGGTQYF
TRBV29-1 | CSVRTGTSGNTIYF
TRBV5-1 | CASSPTSASYQETQYF
TRBV6-2/TRBV6-3 | CASSYFLQETQYF
TRBV6-2/TRBV6-3 | CASSWGQGETQYF
TRBV6-5 | CASSYSTRAHGNTIYF
TRBV18 | CASSLQGTNEQFF
TRBV7-6 | CASSFGDRMNTEAFF
TRBV18 | CASSPRGPDNEQFF
TRBV29-1 | CSVLGRWAETQYF
TRBV7-9 | CASRQASGSETQYF
TRBV10-3 | CAISGRAGGYTF
TRBV18 | CASSPLGTGAGTEAFF
TRBV11-3 | CASARGLAEDTQYF
TRBV27 | CASRLQGASGANVLTF
TRBV5-6 | CASSLFGQLNTEAFF
TRBV19 | CASSIGVAGNEQYF
TRBV7-8 | CASSSSGSLKETQYF
TRBV19 | CASSIVGVNSPLHF
TRBV27 | CASSLFWQIDTDTQYF
TRBV9 | CASSAGLASSTDTQYF
TRBV10-3 | CAISLGNTIYF
TRBV6-2/TRBV6-3 | CASSYGGTYEQYF
TRBV6-6 | CASSYGASSGGEAFF
TRBV5-6 | CASSLYQGIQEQYF
TRBV19 | CASSKGTGTGGDEQYF
TRBV12-5 | CASGLTVGNSPLHF
TRBV7-2 | CASSPEGGRIKYF
TRBV28 | CASISTGLKPQHF
TRBV5-1 | CASSLEGQGATEAFF
TRBV19 | CASSSPRGGGNEQFF